This T cell receptor beta chain emerged from a study of T cells after yellow fever vaccination. V was shortened by 1 base and J by 1 base, with 9 bases between the two germline ends. The CDR3 contains 15 residues. The V gene's germline CDR1 is SGHTA and CDR2 FQGNSA. One entry per CDR3 protein, called by TCRdb with MiXCR from the 5' RACE reads. The sample gives approximately 250,000 distinct CDR3 sequences, approximately 6.7% of which show up once; about 1% is in the top ten. Findings and caveats of the study: Only a minor proportion of clonotypes was detected across both CD4 and CD8 compartments. Researchers cautioned that FACS-sorted repertoires could harbor abundant clonotypes contaminating from the bulk population.

This clonotype came up many times. Antigen: not known. The chain joins TRBV7-2 to TRBJ2-3; D perhaps matches TRBD1 (5 bases). The receptor's source is a man in his thirties or forties who received the YFV17D yellow fever vaccine. The sample in question was CD4+ T cells sorted from PBMCs, obtained on the day of the yellow fever booster vaccination. The CDR3 nucleotides are TGTGCCAGCAGCTTAGGGGGCGGAGGCACAGATACGCAGTATTTT. It specifies CASSLGGGGTDTQYF.